These 10 T cell receptor beta chains were sequenced from one sample in a study of shared clonotypes between healthy human individuals. Cells designated naive CD8 were CD45RO-negative and were positively selected for CCR7, with terminally differentiated effector memory CD45RA+ cells excluded. Libraries were prepared by immunoSEQ multiplex PCR; TCRdb keeps only in-frame clonotypes and omits some of them. The sample has 1.5 million to 2.5 million clones, approximately 94% seen once. The source material was naive CD8+ T cells sorted from blood. All receptors derive from a man between 18 and 35 years old in good health.

Comments on this clone: Other DNA sequences in this sample translate to the same CDR3. The genes are TRBV2 and TRBJ2-7, with D possibly matching TRBD2 (6 bases). V dropped 4 bases and J dropped 2 bases, with 6 bases sitting between them. Germline loops: CDR1 SNHLY, CDR2 FYNNEI. The CDR3 runs to 12 residues. The CDR3 nucleotides are TGTGCCAGCAGTGGGACTACCTACGAGCAGTACTTC. Its translation is CASSGTTYEQYF.

About this clone: The identical CDR3 is also encoded by other nucleotide sequences in the sample. The genes are TRBV6-5 and TRBJ2-3; 10 bases are a match to TRBD1. The junction had 3 bases not matched to a gene; V was cut back by 4 bases and J by 2 bases. The CDR3 is made up of 15 amino acids. Germline lookup yields CDR1 MNHEY and CDR2 SVGAGI. The CDR3, as DNA: TGTGCCAGCAGTTCAGGACAGGGGGTCACAGATACGCAGTATTTT. Its translation is CASSSGQGVTDTQYF.

This clone has just one count. The same CDR3 is also encoded by other DNA sequences in this sample. The V gene is TRBV4-1, the J gene TRBJ2-7; D tentatively reads TRBD1 or TRBD2 (5 bases each). The V gene lost 3 bases and the J gene lost 0 bases, with 12 bases spanning the gap. There are 15 residues in the CDR3. Per germline, CDR1 MGHRA and CDR2 YSYEKL. This CDR3 is CASSQVSGSSYEQYF. As DNA, the CDR3 is TGCGCCAGCAGCCAGGTCTCAGGGAGCTCCTACGAGCAGTACTTC.

V is TRBV7-9 and J is TRBJ2-7, with 9 bases aligning to TRBD2. Germline V gene data show CDR1 as SEHNR and CDR2 as FQNEAQ (reference sequence). The V and J ends lost 0 bases and 6 bases, in that order; junction bases with no gene match: 6. The CDR3 runs 15 residues. CDR3 region: CASSLALGLAAEQYF. CDR3 DNA: TGTGCCAGCAGCTTAGCGCTGGGACTAGCAGCCGAGCAGTACTTC.

The chain has TRBV18 and TRBJ1-1; no reliable D call. This CDR3 comprises 13 residues. Germline CDR1 KGHSH, CDR2 LQKENI. V was pared by 1 base and J by 0 bases, with 3 bases between. CDR3 residues: CASSPLVNTEAFF. As DNA, the CDR3 is TGTGCCAGCTCACCACTGGTGAACACTGAAGCTTTCTTT.

The genes are TRBV6-1 and TRBJ2-2; no clear D. This CDR3 has 11 residues. V shed 8 bases and J shed 6 bases, with 7 bases lying between them. Germline V CDR1 and CDR2: MNHNS, SASEGT. The DNA of the CDR3 is TGTGCCAGCGGCCCACCCGGGGAGCTGTTTTTT. It specifies CASGPPGELFF.

This sequence joins TRBV21-1 and TRBJ1-2. TRBV21-1 is marked as a pseudogene. The CDR3 covers 15 residues. The CDR3 loop reads CASSLSGTAIRGYTF. The CDR3 DNA follows: TGTGCCAGCTCTCTCTCCGGGACGGCTATACGTGGCTACACCTTC.

J is TRBJ2-7 and V is TRBV18, with D possibly matching TRBD1 (6 bases). V lost 1 base, J lost 0 bases, and 7 bases lay in between. CDR1 and CDR2 from the germline V gene are KGHSH and LQKENI. The CDR3 spans 14 residues. CDR3 nucleotide sequence: TGTGCCAGCTCACCACTACAGGGCTCCTACGAGCAGTACTTC. Amino acids: CASSPLQGSYEQYF.

The J gene is TRBJ1-6, the V gene TRBV25-1; D remains unclear. CDR1 and CDR2 (germline): MGHDK, SYGVNS. Trimming cost V 2 bases and J 7 bases, with 15 bases left between them. The CDR3 spans 16 residues. The CDR3 here is CASSESSVRPNSPLHF. The CDR3 nucleotides read TGTGCCAGCAGTGAAAGTTCGGTCAGGCCAAATTCACCCCTCCACTTT.

This chain uses TRBV19 with TRBJ1-1; TRBD1 agrees at 7 bases. Germline-derived CDR1 and CDR2 are LNHDA and SQIVND (reference sequence). CDR3 length: 15 amino acids. The J segment lost 0 bases and the V segment lost 5 bases, leaving 6 bases of the junction unmatched. CDR3 coding DNA: TGTGCCAGTAGTGAACGGGACAGCTTGAACACTGAAGCTTTCTTT. It codes for CASSERDSLNTEAFF.